The 8 T cell receptor beta chains below were found in one sample sequenced in a study of blood T cells in healthy people across ages. A J-beta primer mix and a sample-barcoded 5' primer were used in a second PCR of roughly 6 to 11 cycles. MiXCR, run by TCRdb on the 5' RACE reads, gives a single entry per CDR3 protein. The repertoire holds around 1.5 million distinct CDR3 sequences, with about 32% as singletons. Sequenced material: blood. These receptors were collected from a young woman in good health.

The V and J genes are TRBV18 and TRBJ2-7; no reliable D call. The V end lost 2 bases, the J end lost 2 bases, and 13 bases lay between the germline ends. CDR1 and CDR2 from the germline V gene are KGHSH and LQKENI. The CDR3 is made up of 15 amino acids. The CDR3 region is CASSPFERTTYEQYF. CDR3 sequence (DNA): TGTGCCAGCTCACCATTCGAAAGGACCACCTACGAGCAGTACTTC.

The V gene is TRBV3-1, the J gene TRBJ2-7; a possible D gene is TRBD1 (5 bases). The CDR3 has 13 amino acids. Trimming cost V 0 bases and J 10 bases, with 13 bases left between them. Germline V CDR1 and CDR2: LGHDT, YNNKEL (reference sequence). For the CDR3, the DNA is TGTGCCAGCAGCCAAGATGTTAAGGGGCCCCAGTACTTC. Encoded protein: CASSQDVKGPQYF.

This clonotype was seen a handful of times. In DNA, the CDR3 is TGTGCCAGCAGCTCGGACTACCGCCTCGAGCAGTACTTC. It codes for CASSSDYRLEQYF. The chain couples TRBV7-2 to TRBJ2-7, with D tentatively TRBD2 (6 bases). This CDR3 is built from 13 residues. Trimming cost V 4 bases and J 6 bases, with 13 bases left between them. Per the germline V gene, CDR1 is SGHTA and CDR2 is FQGNSA.

The genes are TRBV28 and TRBJ2-5; 8 bases align to TRBD2. The J call is in doubt because the DNA end fits TRBJ2-7 better. The CDR3 sequence is 18 residues long. Germline-derived CDR1 and CDR2 are MDHEN and SYDVKM. The CDR3 here is CASSLSPLRASGLSEQYF. CDR3 bases: TGTGCCAGCAGCCTAAGCCCCCTTCGGGCTAGCGGGTTATCCGAGCAGTACTTC.

This chain uses TRBV28 with TRBJ2-7; D possibly corresponds to TRBD2 (7 bases). The germline V gene has CDR1 MDHEN and CDR2 SYDVKM. Trimming shortened V by 8 bases and J by 2 bases, and 16 bases separated the two germline ends. There are 14 residues in the CDR3. The CDR3 sequence is CASWRGGGPYEQYF. The CDR3 DNA sequence: TGTGCCAGCTGGAGAGGGGGGGGGCCCTACGAGCAGTACTTC.

A remark on this clonotype: One base away lies a much larger clone, so this may be a sequencing read error. V gene TRBV6-2 or TRBV6-3 combines with J gene TRBJ1-5, with D maybe TRBD1 (5 bases). Looked up from germline, CDR1 is MNHEY and CDR2 is SVGEGT. The CDR3 extends over 15 amino acids. CDR3 DNA: TGTGCCAGCAGTTACTGGGACGTCCGGAATCAGTCCCAGCATTTT. Its translation: CASSYWDVRNQSQHF.

This clonotype has only a few counts. The germline gene is not matched at one end of the junction; a read error may be the cause. V and J are TRBV20-1 and TRBJ2-3; maybe TRBD1 (5 bases). This CDR3 is 12 amino acids long. CDR1 and CDR2 from the germline V gene are DFQATT and SNEGSKA (reference sequence). CDR3 DNA: TGCAGTGCTAGAGGTCTCACAGGTACGCAGTATTTT. It yields the protein CSARGLTGTQYF.

V gene TRBV12-3 or TRBV12-4 combines with J gene TRBJ2-1, with D possibly TRBD2 on 6 matching bases. The CDR3 contains 16 residues. V was trimmed by 5 bases and J by 7 bases, leaving 21 bases between them. The CDR3 nucleotides read TGTGCCAGCAGTACAAACCCTGCGCGCGGGAAGAATGAGCAGTTCTTC. Its translation is CASSTNPARGKNEQFF.